This T cell receptor beta chain was observed in a study of shared clonotypes between healthy human individuals. Findings and limits, study-wide: Memory subsets generally showed smaller estimated richness than naive subsets did.

Libraries were prepared by immunoSEQ multiplex PCR; TCRdb keeps only in-frame clonotypes and omits some of them. Of about 980,000 clones in the sample, about 80% were seen once. A note on this clone: Its target is not known.

Trimming at V came to 8 bases and at J to 3 bases, leaving 9 bases not matched to a gene. Germline CDR1 is SGHTA and CDR2 is FQGNSA. The CDR3 loop spans 15 amino acids. The chain has TRBV7-2 and TRBJ2-2; TRBD1 matches at 7 bases. The sequenced material came from memory CD4+ T cells sorted from blood. Stated subset: CD45RA-negative fraction. The sequence was collected from a young man in good health. CDR3 nucleotide sequence: TGTGCCAGCGGGTCCCGGGACAGAGACACCGGGGAGCTGTTTTTT. Translating gives CASGSRDRDTGELFF.